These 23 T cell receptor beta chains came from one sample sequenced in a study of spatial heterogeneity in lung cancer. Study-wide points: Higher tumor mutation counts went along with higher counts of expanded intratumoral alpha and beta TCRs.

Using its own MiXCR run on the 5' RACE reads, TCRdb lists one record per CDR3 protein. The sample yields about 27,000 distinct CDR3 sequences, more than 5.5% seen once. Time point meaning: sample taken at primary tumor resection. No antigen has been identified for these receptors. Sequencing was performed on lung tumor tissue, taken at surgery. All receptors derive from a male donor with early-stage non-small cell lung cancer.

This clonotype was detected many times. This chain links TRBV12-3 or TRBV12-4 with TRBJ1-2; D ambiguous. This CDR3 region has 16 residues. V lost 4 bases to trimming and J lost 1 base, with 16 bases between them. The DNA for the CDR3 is TGTGCCAGCAGTTCTCAGATCCCACTCCTTAACTATGGCTACACCTTC. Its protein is CASSSQIPLLNYGYTF.

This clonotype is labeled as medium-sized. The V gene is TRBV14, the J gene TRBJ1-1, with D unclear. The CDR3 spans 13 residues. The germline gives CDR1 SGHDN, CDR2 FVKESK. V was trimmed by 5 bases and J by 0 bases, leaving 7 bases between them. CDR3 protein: CASSSTMNTEAFF. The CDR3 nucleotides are TGTGCCAGCAGCTCAACCATGAACACTGAAGCTTTCTTT. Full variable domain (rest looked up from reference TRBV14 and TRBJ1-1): EAGVTQFPSHSVIEKGQTVTLRCDPISGHDNLYWYRRVMGKEIKFLLHFVKESKQDESGMPNNRFLAERTGGTYSTLKVQPAELEDSGVYFCASSSTMNTEAFFGQGTRLTVV.

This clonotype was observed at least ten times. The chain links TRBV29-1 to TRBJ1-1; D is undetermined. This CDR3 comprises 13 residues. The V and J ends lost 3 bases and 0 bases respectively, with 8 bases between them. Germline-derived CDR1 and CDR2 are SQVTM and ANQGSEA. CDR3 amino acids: CSVEVEVNTEAFF. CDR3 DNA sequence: TGCAGCGTTGAGGTGGAGGTGAACACTGAAGCTTTCTTT.

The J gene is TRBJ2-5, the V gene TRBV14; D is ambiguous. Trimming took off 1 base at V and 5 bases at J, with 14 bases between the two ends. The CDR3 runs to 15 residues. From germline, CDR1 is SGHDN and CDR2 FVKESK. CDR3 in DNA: TGTGCCAGCAGCCAAGCGAACGAGTACCTGGAGACCCAGTACTTC. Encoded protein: CASSQANEYLETQYF.

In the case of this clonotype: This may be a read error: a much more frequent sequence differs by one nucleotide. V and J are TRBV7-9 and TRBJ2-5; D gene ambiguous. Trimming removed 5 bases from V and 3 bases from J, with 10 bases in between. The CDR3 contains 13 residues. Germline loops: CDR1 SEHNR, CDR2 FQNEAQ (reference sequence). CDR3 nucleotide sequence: TGTGCCAGCAGCCCGGGCATGGAAGAGACCCAGTACTTC. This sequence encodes CASSPGMEETQYF.

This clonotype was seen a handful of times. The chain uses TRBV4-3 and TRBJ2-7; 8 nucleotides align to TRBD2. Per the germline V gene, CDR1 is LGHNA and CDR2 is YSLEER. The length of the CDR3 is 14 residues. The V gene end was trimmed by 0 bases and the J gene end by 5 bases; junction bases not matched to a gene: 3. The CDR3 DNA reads TGCGCCAGCAGCCAAGAAGGGCGGGGGGACGAGCAGTACTTC. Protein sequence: CASSQEGRGDEQYF.

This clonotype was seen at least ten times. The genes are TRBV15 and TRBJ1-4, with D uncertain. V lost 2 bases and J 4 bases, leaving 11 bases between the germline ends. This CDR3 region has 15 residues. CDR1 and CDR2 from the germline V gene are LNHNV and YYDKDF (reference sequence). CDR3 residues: CATSRLTVNNEKLFF. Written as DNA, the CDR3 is TGTGCCACCAGCAGATTGACGGTGAATAATGAAAAACTGTTTTTT.

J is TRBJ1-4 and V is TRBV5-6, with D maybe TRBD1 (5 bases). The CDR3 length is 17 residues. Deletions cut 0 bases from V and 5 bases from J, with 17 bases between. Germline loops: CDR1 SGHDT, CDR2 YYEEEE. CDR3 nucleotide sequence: TGTGCCAGCAGCTTGGGGCCTCCGACAGCTGGAAATGAAAAACTGTTTTTT. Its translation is CASSLGPPTAGNEKLFF.

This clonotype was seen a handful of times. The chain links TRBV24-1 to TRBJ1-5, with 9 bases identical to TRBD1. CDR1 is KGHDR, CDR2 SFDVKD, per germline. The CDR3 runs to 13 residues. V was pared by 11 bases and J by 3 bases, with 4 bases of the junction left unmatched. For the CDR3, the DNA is TGTGCCATCGGGGACAGGGACAATCAGCCCCAGCATTTT. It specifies CAIGDRDNQPQHF.

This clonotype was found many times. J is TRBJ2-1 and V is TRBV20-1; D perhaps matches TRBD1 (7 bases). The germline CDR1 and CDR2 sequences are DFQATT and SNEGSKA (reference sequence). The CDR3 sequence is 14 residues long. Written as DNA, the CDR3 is TGCAGGGCCCCCAGGGGGGCTCGGCGTGATGAGCAGTTCTTC. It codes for CRAPRGARRDEQFF.

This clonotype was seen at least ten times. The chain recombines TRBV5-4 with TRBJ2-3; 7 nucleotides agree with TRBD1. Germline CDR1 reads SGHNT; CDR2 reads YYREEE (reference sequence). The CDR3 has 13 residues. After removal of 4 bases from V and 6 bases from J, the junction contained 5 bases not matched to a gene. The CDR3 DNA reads TGTGCCAGCAGCGAGGACAGGAGGGATACGCAGTATTTT. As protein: CASSEDRRDTQYF.

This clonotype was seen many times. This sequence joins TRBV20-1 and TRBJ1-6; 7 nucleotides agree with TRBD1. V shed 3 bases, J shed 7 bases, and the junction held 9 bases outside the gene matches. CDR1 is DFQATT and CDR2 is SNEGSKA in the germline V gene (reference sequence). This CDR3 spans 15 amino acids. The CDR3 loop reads CSARDRPDPNSPLHF. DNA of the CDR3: TGCAGTGCTAGGGACAGGCCCGACCCCAATTCACCCCTCCACTTT.

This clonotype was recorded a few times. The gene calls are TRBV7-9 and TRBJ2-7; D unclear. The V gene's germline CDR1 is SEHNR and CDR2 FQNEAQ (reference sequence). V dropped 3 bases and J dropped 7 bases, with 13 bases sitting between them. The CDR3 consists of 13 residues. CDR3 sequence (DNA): TGTGCCAGCAGCTTCGGACGGTCTGGAGAGCAGTACTTC. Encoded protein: CASSFGRSGEQYF.

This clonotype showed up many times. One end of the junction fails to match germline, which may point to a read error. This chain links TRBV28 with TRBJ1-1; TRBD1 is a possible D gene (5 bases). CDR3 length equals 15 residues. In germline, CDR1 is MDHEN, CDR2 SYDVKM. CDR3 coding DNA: TGTGCCAGCAGTCTTCAGGGAGCGTTGAAGACTGAAGCTTTCTTT. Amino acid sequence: CASSLQGALKTEAFF.

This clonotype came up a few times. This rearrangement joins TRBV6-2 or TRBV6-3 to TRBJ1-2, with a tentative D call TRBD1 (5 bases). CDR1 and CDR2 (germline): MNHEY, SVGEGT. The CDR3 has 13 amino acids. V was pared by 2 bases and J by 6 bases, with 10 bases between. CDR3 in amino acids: CASSYQGLDGYTF. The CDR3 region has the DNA TGTGCCAGCAGTTACCAGGGACTGGATGGCTACACCTTC.

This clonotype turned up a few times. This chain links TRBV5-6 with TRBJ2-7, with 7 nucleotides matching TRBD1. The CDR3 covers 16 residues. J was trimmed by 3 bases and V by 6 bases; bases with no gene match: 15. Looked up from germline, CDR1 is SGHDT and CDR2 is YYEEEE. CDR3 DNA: TGTGCCAGCACCTCGATGAGACAGGGAGACATCTACGAGCAGTACTTC. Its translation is CASTSMRQGDIYEQYF. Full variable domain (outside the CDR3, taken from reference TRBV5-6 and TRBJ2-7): DAGVTQSPTHLIKTRGQQVTLRCSPKSGHDTVSWYQQALGQGPQFIFQYYEEEERQRGNFPDRFSGHQFPNYSSELNVNALLLGDSALYLCASTSMRQGDIYEQYFGPGTRLTVT.

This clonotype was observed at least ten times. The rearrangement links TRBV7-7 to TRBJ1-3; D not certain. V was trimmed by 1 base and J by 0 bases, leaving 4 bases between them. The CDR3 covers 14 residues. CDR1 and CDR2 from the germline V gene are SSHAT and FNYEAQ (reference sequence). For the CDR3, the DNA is TGTGCCAGCAGCTTAGACAGCTCTGGAAACACCATATATTTT. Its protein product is CASSLDSSGNTIYF.

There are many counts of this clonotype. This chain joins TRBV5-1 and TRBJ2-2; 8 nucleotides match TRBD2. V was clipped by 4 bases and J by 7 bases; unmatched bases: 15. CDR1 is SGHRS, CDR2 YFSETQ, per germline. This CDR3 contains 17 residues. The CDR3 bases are TGCGCCAGCAGCGAGGGACACAGCGGGGGAAGAATCGGGGAGCTGTTTTTT. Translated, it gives CASSEGHSGGRIGELFF.

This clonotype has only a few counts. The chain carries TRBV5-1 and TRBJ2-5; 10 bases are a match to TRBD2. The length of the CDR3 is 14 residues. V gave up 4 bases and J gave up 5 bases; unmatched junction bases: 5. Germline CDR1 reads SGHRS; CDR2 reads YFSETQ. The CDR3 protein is CASSKGLAWETQYF. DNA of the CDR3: TGCGCCAGCAGCAAGGGACTAGCGTGGGAGACCCAGTACTTC.

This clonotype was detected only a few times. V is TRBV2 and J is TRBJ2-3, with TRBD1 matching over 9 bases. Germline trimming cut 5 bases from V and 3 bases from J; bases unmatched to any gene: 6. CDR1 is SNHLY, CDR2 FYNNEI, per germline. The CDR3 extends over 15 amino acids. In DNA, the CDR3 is TGTGCCAGCAGTCCGACAGGGGGAGGGACAGATACGCAGTATTTT. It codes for CASSPTGGGTDTQYF.

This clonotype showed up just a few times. Here the CDR3 reads CASSFGGNSPLHF. The CDR3, as DNA: TGTGCCAGCAGTTTCGGAGGAAATTCACCCCTCCACTTT. The gene calls are TRBV12-3 or TRBV12-4 and TRBJ1-6, with D unclear. With 3 bases removed from V and 7 bases from J, the gap between germline ends came to 7 bases. The CDR3 is 13 residues long.

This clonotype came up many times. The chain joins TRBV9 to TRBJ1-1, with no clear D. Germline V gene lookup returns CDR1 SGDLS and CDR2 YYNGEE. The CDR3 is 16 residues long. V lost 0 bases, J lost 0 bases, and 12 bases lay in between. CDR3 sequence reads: CASSVDGNPLNTEAFF. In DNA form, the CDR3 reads TGTGCCAGCAGCGTAGACGGGAACCCATTGAACACTGAAGCTTTCTTT.

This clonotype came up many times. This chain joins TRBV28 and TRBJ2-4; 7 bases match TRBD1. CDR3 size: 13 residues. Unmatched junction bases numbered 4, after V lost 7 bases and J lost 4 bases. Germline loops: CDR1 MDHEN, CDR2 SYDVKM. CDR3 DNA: TGTGCCAGCATTGACAGGGAAAAAAACATTCAGTACTTC. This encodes CASIDREKNIQYF.